This T cell receptor (beta chain) was identified during a study of blood T cell repertoires in COVID-19. The wider study: T cells, B-cell-depleted T cells, or PBMCs provided the cDNA or gDNA that served as material.

Germline CDR1 and CDR2: MNHEY and SVGAGI. V lost 6 bases to trimming and J lost 5 bases, with 10 bases between them. The CDR3 has 12 residues. Assay: immunoSEQ multiplex PCR; the TCRdb copy retains only in-frame clones and omits some. The sample lists 350,000 or so clones, 80% to 90% occurring once. The sequenced sample was PBMCs or T cells enriched from blood (not recorded which). This chain uses TRBV6-5 with TRBJ1-1; TRBD1 might be the D (5 bases). The TCR originated in a woman aged 35 to 49 with acute COVID-19. This chain's CDR3 is CASSLTGTEAFF. The DNA for the CDR3 is TGTGCCAGCAGCCTCACAGGTACTGAAGCTTTCTTT.